This is a list of T cell receptor beta chains from one sample in a study of CD8 T cells in Susac syndrome. TCRdb reprocessed the immunoSEQ multiplex PCR reads via MiXCR and lists one record per CDR3 protein. The sample lists 120,000 or so distinct CDR3 sequences, around 94% occurring once. Sequencing input: CD4+ T cells from PBMCs. These receptors all stem from a human donor in good health. The CDR3 runs from the conserved cysteine through the conserved F or W. The D gene is left open where the match is weak. Not every row has a clone size; where given, it reads once, few, many or a size class.

size	D	V	J	CDR3	DNA
NA	TRBD1	TRBV27	TRBJ1-2	CASVSGGQDGLLGGYTF	TGTGCCAGCGTAAGCGGTGGACAGGATGGTTTATTGGGTGGCTACACCTTC
few	NA	TRBV6-2/TRBV6-3	TRBJ2-5	CASSYGLETQYF	TGTGCCAGCAGTTACGGGCTGGAGACCCAGTACTTC
once	NA	TRBV19	TRBJ2-7	CASSSLRTGRGEQYF	TGTGCCAGTAGTTCGTTACGGACAGGGAGGGGCGAGCAGTACTTC
NA	TRBD2	TRBV6-5	TRBJ2-3	CASSYPLSQREILSSTDTQYF	TGTGCCAGCAGTTACCCGTTATCCCAGCGGGAGATCCTATCTAGCACAGATACGCAGTATTTT
NA	NA	TRBV7-9	TRBJ2-7	CASSLASGTVTEQYF	TGTGCCAGCAGCTTAGCGAGTGGGACCGTCACTGAGCAGTACTTC
NA	NA	TRBV7-3	TRBJ2-7	CASSAARSSYEQYF	TGTGCCAGCAGCGCGGCGCGATCATCCTACGAGCAGTACTTC
NA	NA	TRBV7-9	TRBJ2-2	CASSLRAANTGELFF	TGTGCCAGCAGCTTAAGAGCGGCCAACACCGGGGAGCTGTTTTTT
NA	NA	TRBV24-1	TRBJ2-5	CATSDGPQETQYF	TGTGCCACCAGTGATGGGCCACAAGAGACCCAGTACTTC
NA	NA	TRBV12-3/TRBV12-4	TRBJ2-3	CASSLGSEDTQYF	TGTGCCAGCAGTTTGGGGAGCGAGGATACGCAGTATTTT
NA	TRBD2	TRBV29-1	TRBJ2-5	CSVGLAGDEGETQYF	TGCAGCGTAGGACTAGCGGGCGACGAGGGAGAGACCCAGTACTTC
NA	NA	TRBV15	TRBJ1-6	CATSTARDNSPLHF	TGTGCCACCAGCACCGCGAGGGACAATTCACCCCTCCACTTT
NA	NA	TRBV14	TRBJ2-1	CASSQAGAEQFF	TGTGCCAGCAGCCAAGCAGGAGCTGAGCAGTTCTTC
NA	TRBD2	TRBV9	TRBJ2-1	CASSVVLAGVNEQFF	TGTGCCAGCAGCGTAGTTCTAGCGGGAGTTAATGAGCAGTTCTTC
NA	NA	TRBV7-2	TRBJ1-4	CASSLVGITNEKLFF	TGTGCCAGCAGCTTAGTTGGCATAACTAATGAAAAACTGTTTTTT
NA	TRBD2	TRBV12-3/TRBV12-4	TRBJ2-2	CASRGLAGAGTGELFF	TGTGCCAGCAGGGGACTAGCGGGAGCGGGCACCGGGGAGCTGTTTTTT
once	NA	TRBV19	TRBJ2-1	CASSPSRGSRNEQFF	TGTGCCAGTAGTCCTTCCCGGGGCAGTCGAAATGAGCAGTTCTTC
NA	TRBD2	TRBV27	TRBJ2-1	CATRREVSSYNEQFF	TGTGCCACGCGTCGGGAGGTTAGCTCCTACAATGAGCAGTTCTTC
NA	NA	TRBV6-1	TRBJ1-1	CASSELGLRILNTEAFF	TGTGCCAGCAGTGAGCTGGGACTTCGGATTCTTAACACTGAAGCTTTCTTT
NA	NA	TRBV11-2	TRBJ2-3	CASSTYGGMGTDTQYF	TGTGCCAGCAGCACCTACGGCGGGATGGGCACAGATACGCAGTATTTT
NA	NA	TRBV12-3/TRBV12-4	TRBJ2-2	CASSLLGADTGELFF	TGTGCCAGCAGTTTGTTGGGGGCGGACACCGGGGAGCTGTTTTTT
NA	NA	TRBV24-1	TRBJ2-1	CATSGTAGISSYNEQFF	TGTGCCACCAGTGGGACAGCCGGGATTAGCTCCTACAATGAGCAGTTCTTC
few	TRBD1	TRBV18	TRBJ2-7	CASSLRDRASYEQYF	TGTGCCAGCTCACTTCGGGACAGGGCTTCCTACGAGCAGTACTTC
NA	NA	TRBV7-9	TRBJ2-7	CASSPGPTDEQYF	TGTGCCAGCAGCCCGGGCCCAACAGACGAGCAGTACTTC
NA	NA	TRBV19	TRBJ2-1	CASSSSPSADGNEQFF	TGTGCCAGTAGTAGCTCCCCTAGCGCTGACGGCAATGAGCAGTTCTTC
NA	TRBD1	TRBV15	TRBJ1-5	CATSAGQAMAQHF	TGTGCCACCAGCGCCGGACAGGCCATGGCCCAGCATTTT
few	NA	TRBV9	TRBJ2-7	CASSVGQSQYEQYF	TGTGCCAGCAGCGTAGGTCAGAGTCAATACGAGCAGTACTTC
NA	TRBD2	TRBV9	TRBJ2-1	CASRPGGSSYNEQFF	TGTGCCAGCAGACCTGGCGGGAGCTCCTACAATGAGCAGTTCTTC
once	TRBD2	TRBV6-1	TRBJ2-7	CASRNSGSWGPAEQYF	TGTGCCAGCAGGAATAGCGGGAGTTGGGGACCCGCCGAGCAGTACTTC
NA	NA	TRBV2	TRBJ2-1	CASRLGLYNEQFF	TGTGCCAGCCGTCTGGGACTGTACAATGAGCAGTTCTTC
NA	NA	TRBV15	TRBJ2-1	CATSRDRAGHYNEQFF	TGTGCCACCAGCAGAGATCGTGCGGGCCACTACAATGAGCAGTTCTTC
once	NA	TRBV9	TRBJ1-6	CASSVLPGTGSGSPLHF	TGTGCCAGCAGCGTTTTGCCCGGGACCGGGTCTGGTTCACCCCTCCACTTT
NA	NA	TRBV29-1	TRBJ2-5	CSSGGRGETQYF	TGCAGCTCTGGAGGCAGGGGAGAGACCCAGTACTTC
NA	TRBD2	TRBV6-6	TRBJ2-3	CASSRRLAFGTDTQYF	TGTGCCAGCAGCCGAAGACTAGCGTTCGGCACAGATACGCAGTATTTT
NA	NA	TRBV5-1	TRBJ1-1	CASSLAAGNTEAFF	TGCGCCAGCAGCTTGGCCGCTGGCAACACTGAAGCTTTCTTT
NA	NA	TRBV3-1	TRBJ2-1	CASSQITSSYNEQFF	TGTGCCAGCAGCCAGATCACTAGCTCCTACAATGAGCAGTTCTTC
NA	NA	TRBV5-4	TRBJ2-2	CASSLVVGATTGELFF	TGTGCCAGCAGCTTGGTAGTGGGAGCGACAACCGGGGAGCTGTTTTTT
NA	NA	TRBV20-1	TRBJ1-1	CSASRANTEAFF	TGCAGTGCTAGCAGGGCGAACACTGAAGCTTTCTTT
once	NA	TRBV5-6	TRBJ2-7	CASSLDQVISEEQYF	TGTGCCAGCAGCTTGGATCAGGTTATCTCTGAAGAGCAGTACTTC
NA	NA	TRBV12-3/TRBV12-4	TRBJ2-7	CASSRGAGGEQYF	TGTGCCAGCAGTCGGGGGGCAGGAGGGGAGCAGTACTTC
NA	TRBD1	TRBV2	TRBJ1-3	CASSEQGAPGNTIYF	TGTGCCAGCAGTGAACAGGGGGCGCCTGGAAACACCATATATTTT
NA	TRBD1	TRBV30	TRBJ1-2	CAWKRGTDSYGYTF	TGTGCCTGGAAAAGAGGGACAGACTCCTATGGCTACACCTTC
NA	NA	TRBV10-3	TRBJ2-5	CAIGISQETQYF	TGTGCCATCGGTATAAGCCAAGAGACCCAGTACTTC
NA	NA	TRBV29-1	TRBJ1-2	CSVDTGNAGYTF	TGCAGCGTTGATACAGGGAATGCCGGCTACACCTTC
NA	TRBD2	TRBV10-3	TRBJ2-3	CAISERASGAPTDTQYF	TGTGCCATCAGTGAGCGGGCTAGCGGGGCCCCCACAGATACGCAGTATTTT
NA	NA	TRBV11-2	TRBJ1-5	CASSLMAGSNQPQHF	TGTGCCAGCAGCTTAATGGCCGGAAGCAATCAGCCCCAGCATTTT
once	TRBD2	TRBV12-3/TRBV12-4	TRBJ2-4	CASSRLAGLDIQYF	TGTGCCAGCAGTAGGCTAGCGGGGTTAGACATTCAGTACTTC
NA	TRBD2	TRBV30	TRBJ2-1	CAWRTGLAGGTAIYNEQFF	TGTGCCTGGAGGACCGGACTAGCGGGAGGAACTGCTATCTACAATGAGCAGTTCTTC
NA	NA	TRBV6-5	TRBJ1-1	CASSYSGSGAAFF	TGTGCCAGCAGTTATAGTGGCTCGGGGGCAGCTTTCTTT
NA	NA	TRBV10-2	TRBJ2-4	CASSADTLAKNIQYF	TGCGCCAGCAGTGCGGACACCCTAGCCAAAAACATTCAGTACTTC
NA	NA	TRBV6-4	TRBJ1-1	CASSDSGTRIGTEAFF	TGTGCCAGCAGTGACTCGGGGACACGTATTGGGACTGAAGCTTTCTTT
NA	NA	TRBV10-3	TRBJ2-5	CAISESDETQYF	TGTGCCATCAGTGAGTCCGACGAGACCCAGTACTTC
NA	NA	TRBV20-1	TRBJ2-5	CSARPPSQGETQYF	TGCAGTGCTAGACCTCCCTCCCAGGGAGAGACCCAGTACTTC
NA	NA	TRBV6-5	TRBJ2-5	CASSLDGGQETQYF	TGTGCCAGCAGTTTGGACGGGGGCCAAGAGACCCAGTACTTC
NA	NA	TRBV29-1	TRBJ2-1	CSVDRRSGSSYNEQFF	TGCAGCGTTGACCGCAGAAGCGGAAGCTCCTACAATGAGCAGTTCTTC
NA	TRBD1	TRBV12-3/TRBV12-4	TRBJ2-5	CASSSSWDRDYRETQYF	TGTGCCAGCAGTTCCTCGTGGGACAGGGATTATCGAGAGACCCAGTACTTC
NA	TRBD1	TRBV7-9	TRBJ1-1	CASSFEGAPTEAFF	TGTGCCAGCAGCTTTGAGGGGGCGCCCACTGAAGCTTTCTTT
NA	NA	TRBV3-1	TRBJ2-2	CASSQGLGATFYTGELFF	TGTGCCAGCAGCCAAGGTCTTGGGGCAACCTTTTACACCGGGGAGCTGTTTTTT
NA	TRBD2	TRBV19	TRBJ2-3	CASTGVAGAPTDTQYF	TGTGCCAGTACCGGCGTAGCGGGAGCCCCCACAGATACGCAGTATTTT
NA	NA	TRBV19	TRBJ2-3	CASSNTDTQYF	TGTGCCAGTAGCAACACAGATACGCAGTATTTT
NA	TRBD2	TRBV12-3/TRBV12-4	TRBJ2-1	CASSRGLAGYNEQFF	TGTGCCAGCAGCCGAGGACTAGCGGGGTACAATGAGCAGTTCTTC